The 23 T cell receptor beta chains below come from one sample, sequenced in a study of blood T cell repertoires in COVID-19. Produced via immunoSEQ multiplex PCR; TCRdb's table is partial and in-frame only. The data show approximately 160,000 clones, roughly nine tenths seen once. The sequencing sample was made of peripheral blood. The origin of the receptors is a woman in her seventies with acute or convalescent COVID-19.

CDR3 DNA sequence: TGTGCCAGCAGCCAGAGGGGGACAGGGGGTCTGGACACCATATATTTT. Amino acids: CASSQRGTGGLDTIYF. The genes are TRBV7-6 and TRBJ1-3; 11 bases match TRBD1. CDR1 and CDR2 (germline): SGHVS, FNYEAQ. The CDR3 is 16 amino acids. V lost 5 bases to trimming and J lost 8 bases; unmatched junction nucleotides: 11.

The chain links TRBV5-6 to TRBJ2-3; TRBD1 matches 7 bases. The CDR3 length is 14 residues. Germline CDR1 SGHDT, CDR2 YYEEEE. The J segment lost 3 bases and the V segment lost 4 bases, leaving 5 bases of the junction unmatched. As DNA, the CDR3 is TGTGCCAGCAGCCGGGACAGCCGAACAGATACGCAGTATTTT. It encodes CASSRDSRTDTQYF.

V gene TRBV24-1 combines with J gene TRBJ2-3, with a weak D call TRBD1 (5 bases). CDR3 length: 18 amino acids. Germline V gives CDR1 KGHDR, CDR2 SFDVKD. The ends were cut back, 2 bases at V and 0 bases at J, with 17 bases in the middle. CDR3 coding DNA: TGTGCCACCAGTGATTCCCGACAGATTGGAACTAGCACAGATACGCAGTATTTT. Translating it yields CATSDSRQIGTSTDTQYF.

The rearrangement links TRBV28 to TRBJ2-7; 9 nucleotides match TRBD1. The CDR3 contains 16 residues. The germline V gene has CDR1 MDHEN and CDR2 SYDVKM. The V gene end was trimmed by 5 bases and the J gene end by 4 bases; junction bases not matched to a gene: 12. CDR3 protein: CASSTRRGQGKYEQYF. CDR3 bases: TGTGCCAGCAGTACCAGACGGGGACAGGGAAAGTACGAGCAGTACTTC.

The rearrangement links TRBV5-1 to TRBJ1-1; D not certain. CDR3 length: 14 amino acids. The V gene lost 2 bases and the J gene lost 0 bases, with 8 bases spanning the gap. The germline V gene encodes CDR1 SGHRS and CDR2 YFSETQ. CDR3 in amino acids: CASSFGQMNTEAFF. DNA for the CDR3: TGCGCCAGCAGCTTTGGGCAGATGAACACTGAAGCTTTCTTT.

The sample holds one count of this clone. This specimen includes other DNA sequences encoding the same CDR3. The rearrangement joins TRBV18 to TRBJ1-2, with D unclear. The V end lost 2 bases, the J end lost 2 bases, and 6 bases lay between the germline ends. The CDR3 length is 13 residues. Germline V gene data show CDR1 as KGHSH and CDR2 as LQKENI. CDR3 in DNA: TGTGCCAGCTCACCAGCAGAAAACTATGGCTACACCTTC. Its protein product is CASSPAENYGYTF.

The chain has TRBV4-2 and TRBJ1-2; TRBD1 matches at 8 bases. The CDR3 extends over 14 amino acids. CDR1 LGHNA and CDR2 YNFKEQ come from the germline V gene. Trimming at V came to 2 bases and at J to 2 bases, leaving 1 base not matched to a gene. The CDR3: CASSQWTGNYGYTF. The CDR3 DNA follows: TGTGCCAGCAGCCAATGGACAGGGAACTATGGCTACACCTTC.

V gene TRBV2 combines with J gene TRBJ2-5, with D possibly matching TRBD2 (5 bases). Per germline, CDR1 SNHLY and CDR2 FYNNEI. This CDR3 is 13 amino acids long. Between the trimmed V and J ends, which lost 6 bases and 2 bases, there was a span of 10 bases. The CDR3 loop reads CASSKDWQETQYF. The CDR3 bases are TGTGCCAGCAGCAAGGACTGGCAAGAGACCCAGTACTTC.

V gene TRBV5-1 combines with J gene TRBJ1-1; a weak D match, TRBD1 (6 bases). Trimming took off 6 bases at V and 0 bases at J, with 18 bases between the two ends. Germline CDR1 is SGHRS and CDR2 is YFSETQ. The CDR3 runs 16 residues. The CDR3 sequence is CASTTGSPNLNTEAFF. For the CDR3, the DNA is TGCGCCAGCACGACAGGATCACCAAACCTGAACACTGAAGCTTTCTTT.

The chain joins TRBV4-1 to TRBJ1-6, with TRBD1 matching over 7 bases. With 0 bases clipped from V and 10 bases from J, the junction kept 9 bases outside the gene matches. Germline CDR1 and CDR2: MGHRA and YSYEKL. This CDR3 contains 16 residues. This CDR3 is CASSQDYNAGGSPLHF. The DNA of the CDR3 is TGCGCCAGCAGCCAAGATTATAATGCAGGGGGATCACCCCTCCACTTT.

The chain has TRBV3-1 (or the pseudogene TRBV3-2) and TRBJ1-4; TRBD1 matches 7 bases. The CDR3 spans 14 residues. Germline lookup yields CDR1 LGHDT and CDR2 YNNKEL (reference sequence). The V segment lost 4 bases and the J segment 7 bases; nucleotides outside the gene matches: 6. This CDR3 reads CASSRQGGFEKLFF. CDR3 sequence (DNA): TGTGCCAGCAGCCGACAGGGTGGTTTTGAAAAACTGTTTTTT.

The rearrangement links TRBV5-8 to TRBJ1-5, with D possibly being TRBD1 (5 bases). Trimming took 3 bases from V and 6 from J, leaving 10 bases between them. Per germline, CDR1 SGHTS and CDR2 YDEGEE. The CDR3 covers 13 residues. The CDR3 coding sequence is TGTGCCAGCAGCTCGGACACGGGTCAGCCCCAGCATTTT. It yields the protein CASSSDTGQPQHF.

This chain joins TRBV18 and TRBJ1-2; TRBD1 is a possible D gene (6 bases). CDR1 and CDR2 from the germline V gene are KGHSH and LQKENI. The length of the CDR3 is 15 residues. The germline V and J ends were trimmed by 3 bases and 4 bases, with 15 bases remaining between them. The CDR3 DNA follows: TGTGCCAGCTCACCCCCATCGGTGGGGGCCTATGGCTACACCTTC. The encoded protein is CASSPPSVGAYGYTF.

The CDR3 DNA reads TGTGCCAGCAGCCCGGATCTGGTAGCGGTTGGATTCACAGATACGCAGTATTTT. Amino acids: CASSPDLVAVGFTDTQYF. The chain joins TRBV3-1 (or the pseudogene TRBV3-2) to TRBJ2-3, with D perhaps TRBD2 (6 bases). Trimming pared 4 bases from V and 2 bases from J, leaving 22 bases between. The CDR3 is 18 residues long. Germline V CDR1 and CDR2: LGHDT, YNNKEL (reference sequence).

The J gene is TRBJ2-3, the V gene TRBV3-1 (or the pseudogene TRBV3-2), with 7 bases that match TRBD1. Germline values: CDR1 LGHDT, CDR2 YNNKEL (reference sequence). The CDR3 sequence is 15 residues long. The V gene end was trimmed by 2 bases and the J gene end by 8 bases; junction bases not matched to a gene: 10. The CDR3 protein is CASSQIGVTGATQYF. The CDR3 region has the DNA TGTGCCAGCAGCCAAATCGGAGTAACAGGGGCTACGCAGTATTTT.

The rearrangement joins TRBV5-5 to TRBJ2-5; 10 positions match TRBD1. CDR1 SGHKS and CDR2 YYEKEE come from the germline V gene (reference sequence). V lost 4 bases to trimming and J lost 5 bases; unmatched junction nucleotides: 8. The length of the CDR3 is 15 residues. CDR3 sequence reads: CASSVAGTGVETQYF. DNA of the CDR3: TGTGCCAGCAGCGTAGCCGGGACAGGGGTGGAGACCCAGTACTTC.

In this sample, this clone turned up a few times. V and J are TRBV5-1 and TRBJ1-4; unclear D gene. Trimming took off 0 bases at V and 0 bases at J, with 9 bases between the two ends. CDR1 SGHRS and CDR2 YFSETQ come from the germline V gene. The CDR3 totals 16 residues. Here the CDR3 reads CASSLAGSSTNEKLFF. For the CDR3, the DNA is TGCGCCAGCAGCTTGGCCGGGAGTTCAACTAATGAAAAACTGTTTTTT.

The chain couples TRBV24-1 to TRBJ1-1; D gene unclear. Germline CDR1 KGHDR, CDR2 SFDVKD. This CDR3 region has 13 residues. V was clipped by 4 bases and J by 1 base, with 6 bases between them. The chain's CDR3 is CATSDVKNTEAFF. CDR3 nucleotide sequence: TGTGCCACCAGTGACGTTAAGAACACTGAAGCTTTCTTT.

This sequence joins TRBV5-5 and TRBJ1-1, with a tentative D call TRBD1 (6 bases). Germline CDR1 is SGHKS and CDR2 is YYEKEE (reference sequence). V gave up 4 bases and J gave up 11 bases, with 24 bases separating them. The CDR3 length is 15 residues. The DNA of the CDR3 is TGTGCCAGCAGCCCAGGTTACGGACCGGGACACCCGGCTTTCTTT. Protein sequence: CASSPGYGPGHPAFF.

The J gene is TRBJ1-1, the V gene TRBV7-8, with D possibly TRBD1 on 5 matching bases. Germline CDR1 SGHVS, CDR2 FQNEAQ. The CDR3 covers 16 residues. Trimming took off 4 bases at V and 0 bases at J, with 15 bases between the two ends. The CDR3: CASSSPPAGMNTEAFF. The CDR3 region has the DNA TGTGCCAGCAGCTCTCCCCCCGCAGGGATGAACACTGAAGCTTTCTTT.

This chain connects TRBV6-5 to TRBJ1-1; no definite D call. This CDR3 has 14 amino acids. Germline V gives CDR1 MNHEY, CDR2 SVGAGI. V dropped 0 bases and J dropped 1 base, with 6 bases sitting between them. DNA of the CDR3: TGTGCCAGCAGTTACTCTTCCAGGAACACTGAAGCTTTCTTT. This gives the protein CASSYSSRNTEAFF.

The chain is built from TRBV9 and TRBJ1-5; 7 nucleotides agree with TRBD1. J was trimmed by 8 bases and V by 3 bases; bases with no gene match: 11. The CDR3 spans 15 residues. CDR1 is SGDLS, CDR2 YYNGEE, per germline. CDR3 nucleotides: TGTGCCAGCAGCGGAGGGGGCGGGATTAGGGAGCCCCAGCATTTT. Its protein product is CASSGGGGIREPQHF.

The chain links TRBV18 to TRBJ1-4; possibly TRBD1 for D (6 bases). The CDR3 sequence is 15 residues long. The germline CDR1 and CDR2 sequences are KGHSH and LQKENI. Trimming stripped 2 bases from V and 0 bases from J, with 7 bases between. The CDR3 sequence: CASSPGGTTNEKLFF. For the CDR3, the DNA is TGTGCCAGCTCACCAGGGGGCACAACTAATGAAAAACTGTTTTTT.